Listed here is a single T cell receptor (beta chain). Its antigen is not identified. This PCR relied on a set of 60 Vbeta primers and 13 Jbeta primers. Here immunoSEQ multiplex PCR was the method, and the copy in TCRdb shows in-frame clones only, minus some. The sample has 60,000 or so clones; about 85% are singletons. The CDR3 is 12 amino acids. Germline assignment: CDR1 MNHNS and CDR2 SASEGT. The V and J ends lost 6 bases and 7 bases, in that order; junction bases with no gene match: 4. This sample is drawn from a study of cytomegalovirus exposure and HLA in healthy donors. Study results and caveats: Among TCR beta chains, those listed as cytomegalovirus-associated numbered over 150.

Sequencing used PBMCs. The genes are TRBV6-1 and TRBJ1-2; 8 bases align to TRBD1. The origin of this receptor is a female donor in good health and CMV-seronegative. The CDR3 DNA reads TGTGCCAGCAGGGACAGGGATGTTGGCTACACCTTC. Its translation is CASRDRDVGYTF.